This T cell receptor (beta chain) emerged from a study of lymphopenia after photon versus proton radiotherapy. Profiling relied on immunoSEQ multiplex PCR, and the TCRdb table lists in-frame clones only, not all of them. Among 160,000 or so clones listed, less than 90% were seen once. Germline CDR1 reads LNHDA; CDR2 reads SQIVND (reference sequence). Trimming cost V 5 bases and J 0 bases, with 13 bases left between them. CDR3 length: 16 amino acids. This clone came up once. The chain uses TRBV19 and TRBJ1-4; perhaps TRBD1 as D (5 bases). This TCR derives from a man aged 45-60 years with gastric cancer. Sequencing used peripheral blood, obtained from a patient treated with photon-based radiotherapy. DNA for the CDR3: TGTGCCAGTAGTCTCTGGACACCCGCAACTAATGAAAAACTGTTTTTT. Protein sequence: CASSLWTPATNEKLFF.